The rows below give T cell receptor beta chains drawn from one sample of a study of control samples from healthy donors and cancer patients. This table comes from immunoSEQ multiplex PCR, and its TCRdb copy is limited to in-frame clones, with some not included. Of roughly 400,000 clones in the sample, 80% to 95% were seen once. Specimen: PBMCs. All receptors come from a man aged 35 to 55 with head and neck cancer. The conserved cysteine and the conserved F or W are not part of the CDR3 here.

J gene | V gene | CDR3 protein
TRBJ2-5 | TRBV6-6 | ASRRLAGGQETQY
TRBJ2-7 | TRBV28 | ASSLPPISSYEQY
TRBJ2-7 | TRBV18 | ASSPPQRGEQY
TRBJ2-7 | TRBV11-1 | ASSLGGSSYEQY
TRBJ2-7 | TRBV28 | ASSSPGLSPNEQY
TRBJ1-2 | TRBV6-2/TRBV6-3 | ASSIGAGFSRGYT
TRBJ2-3 | TRBV19 | ASGVAVGNTDTQY
TRBJ2-1 | TRBV11-1 | ASSQRIGSYNEQF
TRBJ1-1 | TRBV13 | ASSPGEGVSTEAF
TRBJ2-3 | TRBV21-1 | ASSGPGGGIDADTQY
TRBJ2-1 | TRBV6-4 | ASSRLLAGSYNEQF
TRBJ2-7 | TRBV7-3 | ASSLRQRSYEQY
TRBJ2-2 | TRBV11-3 | ASSLGGQPNTGELF
TRBJ2-3 | TRBV24-1 | ATSDVKDTDTQY
TRBJ2-7 | TRBV19 | ASSIVGLAAYEQY
TRBJ1-2 | TRBV19 | ASSTRNYGYT
TRBJ2-7 | TRBV5-6 | ASSLGLAGLYEQY
TRBJ2-2 | TRBV9 | ASRGPGELF
TRBJ1-5 | TRBV7-2 | ASSLVGGNSNQPQH
TRBJ2-3 | TRBV29-1 | SVQGTDTQY
TRBJ2-3 | TRBV5-1 | ASSLLPGGGYADTQY
TRBJ2-1 | TRBV29-1 | SVTGLVGASYNEQF
TRBJ1-2 | TRBV30 | ASPGEDRGGYT
TRBJ1-5 | TRBV6-2/TRBV6-3 | ASSYSDSRGSNQPQH
TRBJ2-1 | TRBV13 | ASSLAGRTGNEQF
TRBJ2-1 | TRBV28 | ASSSGLAGGYNEQF
TRBJ2-5 | TRBV13 | ASSFTGQETQY
TRBJ2-7 | TRBV5-1 | ASTSFAGDFSYEQY
TRBJ2-7 | TRBV28 | ASSQRLAGVKVQY
TRBJ1-6 | TRBV18 | ASSQGEGSVNSPLH
TRBJ2-3 | TRBV29-1 | SVERWTYQSGADTQY
TRBJ2-7 | TRBV9 | ASSFAGGGYEQY
TRBJ1-1 | TRBV5-6 | ASSWGRGATEAF
TRBJ2-1 | TRBV27 | ASRPGAYNEQF
TRBJ2-5 | TRBV5-1 | ASSLKGSGGAHQETQY
TRBJ1-2 | TRBV11-2 | ASSLGRVMGYT
TRBJ2-7 | TRBV27 | ASSWKPQYEQY
TRBJ2-5 | TRBV28 | ASSSPGWGRLSHAETQY
TRBJ1-1 | TRBV6-1 | ASSEFVRDTEAF
TRBJ1-2 | TRBV3-1/TRBV3-2 | ASSQDPINYGYT
TRBJ1-5 | TRBV5-6 | ASSLGQGLFQPQH
TRBJ2-1 | TRBV6-5 | ASSPRRGVRNEQF
TRBJ1-1 | TRBV19 | ASSIDQGPDTEAF
TRBJ1-1 | TRBV11-2 | ASSQGIIIGTEAF
TRBJ2-7 | TRBV7-2 | ASSLASGSYEQY
TRBJ1-1 | TRBV18 | ASSGQGPMNTEAF